Described below is a single T cell receptor beta chain sequence and its context. During its preparation, the TCRbeta library received unique molecular identifiers. A single record per CDR3 protein comes from TCRdb applying MiXCR to the PCR reads. The sample has about 400,000 distinct CDR3 sequences, about a fifth seen once. This specimen comes from a study of T-cell reconstitution after alpha-beta-depleted transplantation in children. The germline gives CDR1 GTSNPN, CDR2 SVGIG (reference sequence). This CDR3 spans 13 amino acids. Trimming took 3 bases from V and 1 from J, leaving 10 bases between them.

The V call is TRBV30, the J call TRBJ2-7, with unresolved D. The TCR originated in a human donor who donated a stem cell graft to a child with acute myeloid leukemia. The source material was PBMCs from the stem cell graft donor, sampled from the stem cell graft. CDR3 nucleotides: TGTGCCTGGAGCTTCCAGCTATCCTACGAGCAGTACTTC. Its protein is CAWSFQLSYEQYF.